The next 27 T cell receptor beta chains were all read from a single sample in a study of blood T cell repertoires in COVID-19. Data came from immunoSEQ multiplex PCR; TCRdb stores just in-frame clones and leaves some out. The table includes around 180,000 clones, about three quarters detected once. The sequencing input was peripheral blood. The receptors come from a woman over 75 with COVID-19, enrolled during active disease.

The chain uses TRBV5-4 and TRBJ2-3, with TRBD2 matching 11 bases. V lost 4 bases to trimming and J lost 3 bases; unmatched junction nucleotides: 4. Germline V gives CDR1 SGHNT, CDR2 YYREEE (reference sequence). This CDR3 is 15 amino acids long. The DNA of the CDR3 is TGTGCCAGCAGCCGTAGCGGGAGGGCAACAGATACGCAGTATTTT. Protein product: CASSRSGRATDTQYF.

This clone was seen a handful of times. The chain links TRBV7-8 to TRBJ1-5; the D gene is possibly TRBD1 (5 bases). The CDR3 totals 15 residues. The V end lost 2 bases, the J end lost 3 bases, and 11 bases lay between the germline ends. Germline CDR1 SGHVS, CDR2 FQNEAQ. The DNA of the CDR3 is TGTGCCAGCAGCTTACTCGGACATATCAATCAGCCCCAGCATTTT. It encodes CASSLLGHINQPQHF.

The rearrangement joins TRBV3-1 (or the pseudogene TRBV3-2) to TRBJ1-3; unclear D gene. V was clipped by 0 bases and J by 4 bases, with 13 bases between them. Germline V lookup: CDR1 LGHDT, CDR2 YNNKEL (reference sequence). The CDR3 has 16 residues. The CDR3 DNA is TGTGCCAGCAGCCAAGAGCCAGGTGTGATAGGAAACACCATATATTTT. Encoded protein: CASSQEPGVIGNTIYF.

This clone was recorded once. V usage is TRBV5-1 and J usage is TRBJ1-2; no clear D gene. CDR1 is SGHRS and CDR2 is YFSETQ in the germline V gene. Trimming left V 0 bases short and J 4 bases short, with 10 bases between. This CDR3 has 14 amino acids. For the CDR3, the DNA is TGCGCCAGCAGCTTGGCGAACAGCCTCTATGGCTACACCTTC. Translation: CASSLANSLYGYTF.

This sequence joins TRBV3-1 (or the pseudogene TRBV3-2) and TRBJ2-5; D perhaps matches TRBD1 (6 bases). V lost 3 bases and J lost 2, with 16 bases in between. Germline assignment: CDR1 LGHDT and CDR2 YNNKEL (reference sequence). The CDR3 contains 16 residues. This CDR3 is CASSHDRQAIQETQYF. CDR3 sequence (DNA): TGTGCCAGCAGCCATGACCGACAGGCCATACAAGAGACCCAGTACTTC.

V gene TRBV7-2 combines with J gene TRBJ1-2, with D possibly matching TRBD1 (6 bases). V was shortened by 3 bases and J by 6 bases, with 11 bases between the two germline ends. Germline V gives CDR1 SGHTA, CDR2 FQGNSA. The length of the CDR3 is 13 residues. The CDR3 DNA sequence: TGTGCCAGCAGCTTCGGACAGTTGGATGGCTACACCTTC. Translated: CASSFGQLDGYTF.

The chain carries TRBV30 and TRBJ2-1; D possibly corresponds to TRBD2 (6 bases). The CDR3 has 11 amino acids. The V gene's germline CDR1 is GTSNPN and CDR2 SVGIG (reference sequence). V gave up 4 bases and J gave up 8 bases, with 9 bases separating them. CDR3 region: CAWTGGYEQFF. CDR3 nucleotide sequence: TGTGCCTGGACTGGGGGGTATGAGCAGTTCTTC.

This clone was observed a few times. CDR3 protein: CASNSNYGYTF. Written as DNA, the CDR3 is TGTGCCAGCAACAGTAACTATGGCTACACCTTC. The chain couples TRBV6-6 to TRBJ1-2; D remains ambiguous. The V end lost 7 bases, the J end lost 1 base, and 4 bases lay between the germline ends. Germline CDR1 MNHNY, CDR2 SVGAGI (reference sequence). The CDR3 covers 11 residues.

This sequence joins TRBV1 and TRBJ2-5; the table's D call TRBD2 went unverified against the DNA. TRBV1 is a listed pseudogene. CDR3 length: 13 amino acids. As DNA, the CDR3 is TGCACCCCAGAGCGGGAGAGGTGGGAGACCCAGTACTTC. This gives the protein CTPERERWETQYF.

The V call is TRBV4-1, the J call TRBJ2-7, with 11 bases identical to TRBD2. This CDR3 contains 16 residues. Germline values: CDR1 MGHRA, CDR2 YSYEKL. V lost 1 base and J lost 4; bases outside the gene matches: 6. CDR3 sequence: CASSQAAGTSGYEQYF. CDR3 coding DNA: TGCGCCAGCAGCCAAGCGGCAGGGACTAGCGGTTACGAGCAGTACTTC.

The chain joins TRBV6-5 to TRBJ1-4; tentative D call: TRBD1 (6 bases). Deletions cut 4 bases from V and 8 bases from J, with 17 bases between. CDR3 size: 15 residues. Germline CDR1 reads MNHEY; CDR2 reads SVGAGI. This chain's CDR3 is CASSFQGPKGEKLFF. The CDR3 DNA reads TGTGCCAGCAGTTTCCAGGGGCCGAAGGGGGAAAAACTGTTTTTT.

The rearrangement uses TRBV9 and TRBJ2-3, with 8 bases lining up with TRBD2. The CDR3 has 17 residues. CDR1 and CDR2 (germline): SGDLS, YYNGEE. Trimming took 1 base from V and 1 from J; bases not matched to a gene: 8. CDR3 in DNA: TGTGCCAGCAGCGTATCGGGGTTTAGCGGGGGCACAGATACGCAGTATTTT. Translation: CASSVSGFSGGTDTQYF.

This clone has only a few counts. The gene calls are TRBV2 and TRBJ1-1; D remains ambiguous. The V end lost 3 bases, the J end lost 5 bases, and 10 bases lay between the germline ends. The CDR3 runs to 13 residues. CDR1 is SNHLY and CDR2 is FYNNEI in the germline V gene. The CDR3 nucleotides are TGTGCCAGCAGTGATTTGGGGAGGACTGAAGCTTTCTTT. Protein product: CASSDLGRTEAFF. The whole variable domain, remainder taken from reference TRBV2 and TRBJ1-1, is EPEVTQTPSHQVTQMGQEVILRCVPISNHLYFYWYRQILGQKVEFLVSFYNNEISEKSEIFDDQFSVERPDGSNFTLKIRSTKLEDSAMYFCASSDLGRTEAFFGQGTRLTVV.

The chain employs TRBV7-9 and TRBJ1-6, with D perhaps matching TRBD1 (5 bases). This CDR3 is 15 amino acids long. Germline-derived CDR1 and CDR2 are SEHNR and FQNEAQ (reference sequence). V shed 1 base and J shed 7 bases, with 11 bases lying between them. The CDR3 protein is CASSLEGRANSPLHF. CDR3 in DNA: TGTGCCAGCAGCTTAGAAGGCAGGGCGAATTCACCCCTCCACTTT.

This chain connects TRBV29-1 to TRBJ1-2, with TRBD1 matching over 7 bases. Per the germline V gene, CDR1 is SQVTM and CDR2 is ANQGSEA. V lost 6 bases to trimming and J lost 0 bases; unmatched junction nucleotides: 7. The CDR3 sequence is 14 residues long. The CDR3 DNA sequence: TGCAGCGTCCCGGGACAGTCTCCTAACTATGGCTACACCTTC. This sequence encodes CSVPGQSPNYGYTF.

This clone was counted only a few times. The chain recombines TRBV7-2 with TRBJ2-5; 9 bases fit TRBD2. V shed 0 bases and J 5 bases; nucleotides not matched to a gene: 10. The germline gives CDR1 SGHTA, CDR2 FQGNSA. This CDR3 is 17 amino acids long. DNA of the CDR3: TGTGCCAGCAGCTTAGCGCTATTAGCGGGAGTCGATGAGACCCAGTACTTC. It yields the protein CASSLALLAGVDETQYF.

V usage is TRBV19 and J usage is TRBJ1-1, with a possible D match to TRBD1 (6 bases). The CDR3 loop spans 14 amino acids. Trimming left V 4 bases short and J 4 bases short, with 13 bases between. The germline V gene has CDR1 LNHDA and CDR2 SQIVND (reference sequence). CDR3 in DNA: TGTGCCAGTAGTACCTCGGCAGGGGCCACTGAAGCTTTCTTT. This translates into CASSTSAGATEAFF.

J is TRBJ2-5 and V is TRBV5-4, with 8 bases lining up with TRBD2. Looked up from germline, CDR1 is SGHNT and CDR2 is YYREEE (reference sequence). V was pared by 4 bases and J by 0 bases, with 5 bases of the junction left unmatched. CDR3 length: 15 residues. CDR3 sequence (DNA): TGTGCCAGCAGCCCTGAGCGGGAGAACCAAGAGACCCAGTACTTC. Translation: CASSPERENQETQYF. The variable domain in full, with the rest retrieved from reference TRBV5-4 and TRBJ2-5, is ETGVTQSPTHLIKTRGQQVTLRCSSQSGHNTVSWYQQALGQGPQFIFQYYREEENGRGNFPPRFSGLQFPNYSSELNVNALELDDSALYLCASSPERENQETQYFGPGTRLLVL.

The J gene is TRBJ1-2, the V gene TRBV28; 7 nucleotides match TRBD1. The germline CDR1 and CDR2 sequences are MDHEN and SYDVKM. V gave up 6 bases and J gave up 2 bases; unmatched junction bases: 3. This CDR3 spans 13 amino acids. The CDR3 loop reads CASRNRGNYGYTF. The CDR3 coding sequence is TGTGCCAGCAGAAACAGGGGAAACTATGGCTACACCTTC.

The chain joins TRBV9 to TRBJ1-6, with 11 bases that match TRBD1. CDR1 SGDLS and CDR2 YYNGEE come from the germline V gene. V gave up 4 bases and J gave up 11 bases; unmatched junction bases: 8. There are 15 residues in the CDR3. The CDR3 loop reads CASSSGTGGRPPLHF. The CDR3 region has the DNA TGTGCCAGCAGCTCGGGGACAGGGGGGCGGCCACCCCTCCACTTT.

The chain links TRBV29-1 to TRBJ1-1, with a weak D call TRBD1 (6 bases). The CDR3 is 14 residues long. Trimming pared 3 bases from V and 0 bases from J, leaving 11 bases between. CDR1 and CDR2 from the germline V gene are SQVTM and ANQGSEA. Here the CDR3 DNA reads TGCAGCGTTGAGTACAGGGTGTTGAACACTGAAGCTTTCTTT. This encodes CSVEYRVLNTEAFF.

This chain links TRBV9 with TRBJ1-2; 10 bases fit TRBD1. This CDR3 has 15 amino acids. Germline trimming cut 3 bases from V and 4 bases from J; bases unmatched to any gene: 6. The germline CDR1 and CDR2 sequences are SGDLS and YYNGEE. The CDR3 DNA reads TGTGCCAGCAGCGGCGGGACAGGGGAGGCCTATGGCTACACCTTC. Encoded protein: CASSGGTGEAYGYTF.

This chain connects TRBV6-2 or TRBV6-3 to TRBJ1-1; D is perhaps TRBD1 (5 bases). CDR3 size: 13 residues. V was trimmed by 2 bases and J by 3 bases, leaving 7 bases between them. Germline CDR1 is MNHEY and CDR2 is SVGEGT. Here the CDR3 DNA reads TGTGCCAGCAGTTACGGGGGGGACACTGAAGCTTTCTTT. Translating it yields CASSYGGDTEAFF.

The chain carries TRBV7-9 and TRBJ1-5; 8 bases are shared with TRBD1. With V trimmed by 2 bases and J by 7 bases, 10 bases remained unmatched. CDR3 size: 16 residues. Germline V gene lookup returns CDR1 SEHNR and CDR2 FQNEAQ (reference sequence). CDR3 residues: CASSLLGRGQEQPQHF. The CDR3 DNA sequence: TGTGCCAGCAGCTTACTGGGCAGGGGGCAGGAACAGCCCCAGCATTTT.

This clone was counted once. This chain joins TRBV3-1 (or the pseudogene TRBV3-2) and TRBJ1-3; D not certain. Germline assignment: CDR1 LGHDT and CDR2 YNNKEL (reference sequence). Deletions cut 5 bases from V and 0 bases from J, with 8 bases between. This CDR3 is built from 14 residues. CDR3 loop: CASSADSSGNTIYF. CDR3 in DNA: TGTGCCAGCAGCGCGGACTCCTCTGGAAACACCATATATTTT.

The chain is built from TRBV3-1 (or the pseudogene TRBV3-2) and TRBJ1-2; 8 nucleotides line up with TRBD1. Germline lookup yields CDR1 LGHDT and CDR2 YNNKEL (reference sequence). The CDR3 runs to 14 residues. Trimming at V came to 3 bases and at J to 7 bases, leaving 7 bases not matched to a gene. The DNA for the CDR3 is TGTGCCAGCAGCCAGCCGGACAGGGCGAGTGGCTACACCTTC. This gives the protein CASSQPDRASGYTF.

V is TRBV3-1 (or the pseudogene TRBV3-2) and J is TRBJ1-2, with 7 bases that match TRBD1. There are 15 residues in the CDR3. V dropped 4 bases and J dropped 7; count of bases not matched to a gene: 12. Germline-derived CDR1 and CDR2 are LGHDT and YNNKEL (reference sequence). CDR3: CASSPAGQDLPGYTF. Written as DNA, the CDR3 is TGTGCCAGCAGCCCGGCCGGACAGGACCTACCTGGCTACACCTTC.